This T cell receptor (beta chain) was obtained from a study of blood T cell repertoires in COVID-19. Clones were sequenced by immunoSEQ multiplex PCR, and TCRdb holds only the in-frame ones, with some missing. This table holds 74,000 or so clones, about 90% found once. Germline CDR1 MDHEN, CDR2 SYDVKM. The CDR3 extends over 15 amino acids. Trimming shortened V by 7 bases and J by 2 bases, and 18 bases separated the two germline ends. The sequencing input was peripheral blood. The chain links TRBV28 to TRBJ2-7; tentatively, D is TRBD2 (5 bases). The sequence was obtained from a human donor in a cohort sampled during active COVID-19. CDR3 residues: CASTSTQRYPYEQYF. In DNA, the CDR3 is TGTGCCAGCACCTCAACTCAGCGGTATCCCTACGAGCAGTACTTC.